The source of this TCR beta chain is a study of blood T cells in healthy people across ages (dated by TCRdb to the mid-2010s). Regarding the complete study: In model experiments, template switching captured roughly one uniquely barcoded TCR beta cDNA molecule for every two T cells. The donors were divided into four age groups: young (average around 15 years), middle-aged (approximately 41), aged (under 70) and long-lived (approximately 74). For two donors (one aged 18 to 30 and one aged 80 or older), the study analyzed two additional independent replicas of 1 million unique cDNA reads from the same blood draw. To avoid experimental bias, donors of different ages were distributed randomly across sequencing lanes. To track age-related changes in TCR beta repertoire diversity, the study relied on deep sequencing normalized with unique cDNA molecular identifiers. On the study overall, not on this receptor specifically: There was a strong correlation between observed TCR beta diversity and the percentage of naive T cells measured by flow cytometry. Donor CMV infection status was unknown, potentially confounding age-related changes in expanded clonotypes. Because profiling used bulk unsorted PBMCs, naive and antigen-experienced compartments could not be compared conclusively. As age increased, observed TCR beta diversity per million T cells dropped in a roughly linear way, and a significant reduction was already evident by age 40. The long-lived group showed more naive CD4+ T cells, fewer expanded clones and increased TCR diversity than the aged group, suggesting age selection. Total diversity estimates from one million sequenced T cells were considered lower bounds and underestimates.

Donors were approximately 42 systemically healthy Caucasian individuals from Russia aged roughly 6 to 95 years. Ten milliliters of peripheral blood were drawn from each donor into EDTA-treated Vacutainer tubes. Ficoll-Paque density-gradient centrifugation was used to isolate PBMCs, with at least 6.5 million per sample. Trizol reagent was used to extract total RNA from PBMCs, with at least 6 micrograms per sample. For every donor, flow cytometry on a PBMC aliquot measured the percentage of naive CD45RAhigh/CD27high T cells. On this clonotype itself: This clone's antigen is unknown. No base quality information exists; no much larger clone differs at one position.

Trimming costs V 1 base and J 5 bases, and their ends lie 9 bases apart. The germline V gene encodes CDR1 SGHDN and CDR2 FVKESK. From the cysteine up to the phenylalanine, the CDR3 has a length of 14 residues. Solely the CDR3 DNA is kept, with 42 bases framed from the first base. The protocol used for the library was 5' RACE. TCRdb shows the sequencer as Illumina HiSeq 2500. A second roughly 7 to 11 cycle PCR used a sample-barcoded 5' primer and a J-beta primer mix. Each TCR beta cDNA molecule received a unique molecular identifier from a template-switch 5' adaptor carrying 12 random nucleotides. Each sample yielded at least 3 million CDR3-containing paired-end reads. First-strand cDNA was synthesized from all RNA with the Mint cDNA synthesis kit, primed by a TRBC-specific oligonucleotide. After uracil-DNA glycosylase treatment, a first 18-cycle PCR used universal primers M1SS and BC2_uni_R on all cDNA. As for the original processing: Normalization of each sample was performed by random selection of 1 million high-quality reads, each carrying a distinct molecular identifier. Instead of being binned into consensus sequences, reads with shared molecular identifiers were discarded. MiTCR, with a Q25 quality threshold and the strictest error-elimination algorithm, was used for CDR3 identification, clonotype clustering and error correction. Lower-bound total TCR beta diversity was estimated with a nonparametric unseen species model using Euler transformation. The public reads were run again by TCRdb, first through fastp at Q25 and then through MiXCR, and only productive beta chains were kept. Here each entry gathers all rows of one CDR3 protein and keeps the most common genes and DNA. The V and J calls shown here were made by TCRdb, not taken from the authors' results. This sample has hundreds of thousands of distinct CDR3 sequences in its table, and 49% of those were observed once. The top ten clones comprise about a third of the sample.

The receptor was isolated from a woman in her fifties or sixties in good health. Recombination linked TRBV14 to TRBJ1-5, with the D gene not confidently named. Sequencing input: blood. For the CDR3, the sequence is CASSQGGVHQPQHF. The DNA reads as follows: TGTGCCAGCAGCCAAGGGGGAGTACATCAGCCCCAGCATTTT.